The table lists the clone carrying this T cell receptor beta chain with a count of one. Methods used by the authors: For nucleated cells, counts were estimated from reference gene primer amplification. TCRdb's copy holds only in-frame clones and misses some; the assay was immunoSEQ multiplex PCR. D and trimming come from the DNA, and the V and J calls and clone size come from that table. The data contain approximately 150,000 clones, more than 75% of them singletons. Participant ages covered roughly 18 to 89 years across some 25 US areas. Assignments of participants to cohorts depended upon their own reported clinical history. This record comes from a study of blood T cell repertoires in COVID-19. At the level of the study: Collection of acute and convalescent COVID-19 samples took place in the United States, Italy and Spain.

The CDR3 runs 13 residues. V lost 1 base and J lost 11; bases outside the gene matches: 5. Germline assignment: CDR1 MNHEY and CDR2 SMNVEV (reference sequence). Sequencing was performed on PBMCs or T cells enriched from blood (not recorded which). The TCR was taken from a human donor with acute COVID-19. The donor label of this sample is uncertain. The chain employs TRBV27 and TRBJ1-5; 7 nucleotides align to TRBD1. CDR3 DNA sequence: TGTGCCAGCAGTTTATGGAGAGGGGGCACCCAGCATTTT. It translates to CASSLWRGGTQHF.